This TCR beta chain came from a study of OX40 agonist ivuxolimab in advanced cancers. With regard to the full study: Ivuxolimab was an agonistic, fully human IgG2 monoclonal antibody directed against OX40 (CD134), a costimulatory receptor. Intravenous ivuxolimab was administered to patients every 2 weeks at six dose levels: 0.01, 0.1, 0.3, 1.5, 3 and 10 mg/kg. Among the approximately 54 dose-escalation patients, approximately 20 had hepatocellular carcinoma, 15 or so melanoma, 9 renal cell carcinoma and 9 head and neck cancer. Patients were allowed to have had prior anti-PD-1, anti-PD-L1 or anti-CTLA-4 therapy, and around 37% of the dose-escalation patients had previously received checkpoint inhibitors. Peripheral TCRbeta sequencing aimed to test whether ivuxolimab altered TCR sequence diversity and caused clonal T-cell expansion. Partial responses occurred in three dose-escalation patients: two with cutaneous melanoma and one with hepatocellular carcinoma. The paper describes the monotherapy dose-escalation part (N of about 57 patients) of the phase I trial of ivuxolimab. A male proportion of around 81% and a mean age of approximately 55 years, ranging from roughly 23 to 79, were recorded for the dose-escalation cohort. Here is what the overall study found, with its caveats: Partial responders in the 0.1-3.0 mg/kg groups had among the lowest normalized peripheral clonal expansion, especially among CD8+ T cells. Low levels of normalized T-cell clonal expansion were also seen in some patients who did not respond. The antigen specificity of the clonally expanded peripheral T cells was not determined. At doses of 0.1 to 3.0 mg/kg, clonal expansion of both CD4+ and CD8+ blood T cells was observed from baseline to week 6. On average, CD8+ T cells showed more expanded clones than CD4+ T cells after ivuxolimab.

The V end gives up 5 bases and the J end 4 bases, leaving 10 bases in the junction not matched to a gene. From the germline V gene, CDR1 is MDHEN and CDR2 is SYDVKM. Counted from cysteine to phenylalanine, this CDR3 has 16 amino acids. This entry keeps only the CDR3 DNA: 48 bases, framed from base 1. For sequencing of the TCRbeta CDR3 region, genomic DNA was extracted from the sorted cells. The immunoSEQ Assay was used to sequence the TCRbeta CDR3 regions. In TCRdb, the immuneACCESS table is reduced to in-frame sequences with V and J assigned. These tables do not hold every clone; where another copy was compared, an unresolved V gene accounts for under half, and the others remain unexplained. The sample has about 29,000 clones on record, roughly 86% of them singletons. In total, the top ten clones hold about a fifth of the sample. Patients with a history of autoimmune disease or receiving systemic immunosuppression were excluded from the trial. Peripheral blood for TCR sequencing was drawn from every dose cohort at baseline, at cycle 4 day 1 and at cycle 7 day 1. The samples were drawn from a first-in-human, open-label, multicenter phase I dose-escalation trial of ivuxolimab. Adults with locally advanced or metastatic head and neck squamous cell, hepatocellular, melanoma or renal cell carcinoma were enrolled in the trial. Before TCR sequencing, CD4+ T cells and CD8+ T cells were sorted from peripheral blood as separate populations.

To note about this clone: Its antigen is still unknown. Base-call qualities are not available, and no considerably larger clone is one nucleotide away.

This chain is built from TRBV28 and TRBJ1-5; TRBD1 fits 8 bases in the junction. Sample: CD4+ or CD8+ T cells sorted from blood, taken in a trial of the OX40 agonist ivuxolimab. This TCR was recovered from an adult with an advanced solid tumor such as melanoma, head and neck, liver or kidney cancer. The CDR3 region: CASSAPGTGENQPQHF. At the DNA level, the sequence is TGTGCCAGCAGTGCCCCCGGGACAGGTGAAAATCAGCCCCAGCATTTT.